This note documents a single T cell receptor (beta chain) sequence. The sample holds other DNA sequences that translate to the same CDR3. Extracted RNA was reverse transcribed into cDNA, the sequencing template. Measured with immunoSEQ multiplex PCR; TCRdb has only the in-frame clones, and not every one. Of a few hundred thousand clones listed, around 67% are singletons. CDR3 length: 13 residues. Trimming cost V 0 bases and J 1 base, with 7 bases left between them. Germline V gene data show CDR1 as GTSNPN and CDR2 as SVGIG (reference sequence). The sample originates from a study of CD8+ T cells in alopecia areata.

The chain is built from TRBV30 and TRBJ2-7, with D perhaps assigned TRBD1 or TRBD2 (5 bases each). Material: CD4+ T cells sorted from blood, obtained at week 0. The origin of this receptor is a human donor with alopecia areata. CDR3 residues: CAWSVGGSYEQYF. The CDR3 nucleotides read TGTGCCTGGAGTGTTGGGGGTTCCTACGAGCAGTACTTC.